The 22 T cell receptor beta chains below come from one sample, sequenced in a study of blood T cell repertoires in COVID-19. Method: immunoSEQ multiplex PCR; TCRdb's copy keeps in-frame clones and lacks some. The data show more than 85,000 clones, roughly 79% seen once. What was sequenced was peripheral blood. The receptors were sampled from a woman aged 65 to 85 with acute or convalescent COVID-19.

V gene TRBV7-9 combines with J gene TRBJ2-1, with D possibly matching TRBD2 (6 bases). Germline V gives CDR1 SEHNR, CDR2 FQNEAQ (reference sequence). CDR3 length: 15 residues. V was trimmed by 5 bases and J by 4 bases, leaving 15 bases between them. The CDR3 DNA reads TGTGCCAGCAGCCTAAGAGGTAGCGGATACAATGAGCAGTTCTTC. This gives the protein CASSLRGSGYNEQFF.

The genes are TRBV19 and TRBJ2-2; D perhaps matches TRBD2 (6 bases). The germline V gene encodes CDR1 LNHDA and CDR2 SQIVND (reference sequence). V was pared by 10 bases and J by 2 bases, with 11 bases between. This CDR3 has 13 amino acids. CDR3 bases: TGTGCCACCTCGGGGGACAACACCGGGGAGCTGTTTTTT. Its protein is CATSGDNTGELFF.

The V and J genes are TRBV3-1 (or the pseudogene TRBV3-2) and TRBJ2-3; D possibly corresponds to TRBD1 (5 bases). Germline V gene lookup returns CDR1 LGHDT and CDR2 YNNKEL (reference sequence). The CDR3 consists of 13 residues. Trimming took 1 base from V and 4 from J, leaving 6 bases between them. The CDR3 is CASSQVRADTQYF. CDR3 bases: TGTGCCAGCAGCCAAGTCAGGGCAGATACGCAGTATTTT.

This chain uses TRBV6-5 with TRBJ1-2; D possibly corresponds to TRBD1 (6 bases). V lost 3 bases, J lost 1 base, and 12 bases lay in between. The CDR3 is 15 amino acids. Germline assignment: CDR1 MNHEY and CDR2 SVGAGI. DNA of the CDR3: TGTGCCAGCAGTTATGGTCAGGGGATTAACTATGGCTACACCTTC. This sequence encodes CASSYGQGINYGYTF.

The rearrangement links TRBV19 to TRBJ1-1; D gene ambiguous. This CDR3 comprises 13 residues. V dropped 0 bases and J dropped 5 bases, with 7 bases sitting between them. Germline CDR1 and CDR2: LNHDA and SQIVND (reference sequence). CDR3 in DNA: TGTGCCAGTAGTATAGAGGTGCGAACTGAAGCTTTCTTT. Amino acid sequence: CASSIEVRTEAFF.

Turning to this clone: The same CDR3 is also encoded by other DNA sequences in this sample. J is TRBJ1-3 and V is TRBV12-3 or TRBV12-4, with unresolved D. CDR3 size: 11 residues. The V end was cut by 5 bases, the J end by 4 bases, with 3 bases between. In nucleotides, the CDR3 is TGTGCCAGCAGTCTCGGAAACACCATATATTTT. Protein: CASSLGNTIYF.

The sample holds a few counts of this clone. This chain links TRBV6-5 with TRBJ2-1; tentatively, D is TRBD2 (6 bases). CDR3 length equals 14 residues. The germline V and J ends were trimmed by 6 bases and 6 bases, with 15 bases remaining between them. Germline CDR1 reads MNHEY; CDR2 reads SVGAGI. DNA for the CDR3: TGTGCCAGCAGCAAAGTCGGGGGTCCCAATGAGCAGTTCTTC. Its protein product is CASSKVGGPNEQFF.

The chain couples TRBV29-1 to TRBJ1-1; 8 nucleotides agree with TRBD1. The V gene's germline CDR1 is SQVTM and CDR2 ANQGSEA. CDR3 size: 14 residues. V lost 6 bases, J lost 2 bases, and 8 bases stayed unmatched. CDR3: CSVSGTGFNTEAFF. CDR3 sequence (DNA): TGCAGCGTATCCGGGACAGGTTTTAACACTGAAGCTTTCTTT.

This clone was seen many times. The V gene is TRBV4-2, the J gene TRBJ2-3, with TRBD1 matching 8 bases. V trimming: 1 base; J trimming: 3 bases; junction bases outside the gene matches: 6. CDR3 length equals 16 residues. Germline assignment: CDR1 LGHNA and CDR2 YNFKEQ. The CDR3 is CASSQAAGGGTDTQYF. For the CDR3, the DNA is TGTGCCAGCAGCCAAGCGGCAGGGGGCGGAACAGATACGCAGTATTTT.

The J gene is TRBJ1-1, the V gene TRBV21-1; TRBD1 is taken as the D call from the table, unchecked against the DNA. TRBV21-1 is recorded as a pseudogene. The CDR3 is 16 residues long. CDR3 coding DNA: TGTGCCAGCAGCAAAAGGATCGCCAGGGGGAACACTGAAGCTTTCTTT. Translated, it gives CASSKRIARGNTEAFF.

The chain carries TRBV6-2 or TRBV6-3 and TRBJ1-5, with D unresolved. Germline lookup yields CDR1 MNHEY and CDR2 SVGEGT. CDR3 size: 15 residues. Trimming removed 6 bases at V and 3 bases at J, with 15 bases between. The chain's CDR3 is CASSPEVGDNQPQHF. DNA of the CDR3: TGTGCCAGCAGCCCGGAGGTCGGGGACAATCAGCCCCAGCATTTT.

This chain joins TRBV6-5 and TRBJ2-7, with 7 bases aligning to TRBD1. The CDR3 is made up of 13 amino acids. Looked up from germline, CDR1 is MNHEY and CDR2 is SVGAGI. V gave up 7 bases and J gave up 7 bases; unmatched junction bases: 10. CDR3 sequence reads: CASIGAGGWEQYF. DNA for the CDR3: TGTGCCAGCATCGGGGCAGGGGGTTGGGAGCAGTACTTC.

The chain recombines TRBV4-3 with TRBJ1-1; the match to TRBD1 covers 9 bases. CDR3 length: 15 residues. The junction had 14 bases not matched to a gene; V was cut back by 4 bases and J by 11 bases. Germline V gene data show CDR1 as LGHNA and CDR2 as YSLEER. As DNA, the CDR3 is TGCGCCAGCAGCCGGACCGGGACAGGGAACGAAGTGGCTTTCTTT. Residues: CASSRTGTGNEVAFF.

The J gene is TRBJ2-1, the V gene TRBV3-1 (or the pseudogene TRBV3-2), with D perhaps matching TRBD2 (7 bases). Germline loops: CDR1 LGHDT, CDR2 YNNKEL (reference sequence). The V and J ends lost 5 bases and 3 bases respectively, with 14 bases between them. The CDR3 sequence is 15 residues long. CDR3: CASSSEGGGYNEQFF. CDR3 sequence (DNA): TGTGCCAGCAGCTCGGAAGGGGGGGGCTACAATGAGCAGTTCTTC.

The V call is TRBV7-2, the J call TRBJ2-7; D may be TRBD2 (5 bases). The germline CDR1 and CDR2 sequences are SGHTA and FQGNSA. V shed 4 bases and J shed 7 bases, with 11 bases lying between them. The CDR3 extends over 12 amino acids. CDR3 sequence reads: CASSSRVLEQYF. CDR3 in DNA: TGTGCCAGCAGCTCGAGGGTCCTGGAGCAGTACTTC.

V and J are TRBV14 and TRBJ1-4, with D possibly matching TRBD1 (5 bases). This CDR3 comprises 19 residues. Germline lookup yields CDR1 SGHDN and CDR2 FVKESK. V lost 0 bases and J 1 base, leaving 18 bases between the germline ends. CDR3 coding DNA: TGTGCCAGCAGCCAAGATCAGGGTACAGGACTAGTAACTAATGAAAAACTGTTTTTT. This gives the protein CASSQDQGTGLVTNEKLFF.

This sequence joins TRBV4-3 and TRBJ1-2; no definite D call. The CDR3 has 14 amino acids. With 1 base removed from V and 8 bases from J, the gap between germline ends came to 14 bases. Germline lookup yields CDR1 LGHNA and CDR2 YSLEER. The DNA for the CDR3 is TGCGCCAGCAGCCAAGTTTCAGGCGCTTCGGGCTACACCTTC. Residues: CASSQVSGASGYTF.

The chain joins TRBV6-6 to TRBJ1-2; 7 bases fit TRBD1. Germline V gene sequence: CDR1 MNHNY, CDR2 SVGAGI (reference sequence). This CDR3 comprises 13 residues. Trimming took 6 bases from V and 5 from J; bases not matched to a gene: 6. The CDR3 loop reads CASRVGTAYGYTF. Here the CDR3 DNA reads TGTGCCAGCAGAGTCGGGACAGCTTATGGCTACACCTTC.

The J gene is TRBJ2-3, the V gene TRBV19, with TRBD1 as a possible D gene (6 bases). The V end lost 2 bases, the J end lost 4 bases, and 7 bases lay between the germline ends. CDR3 length: 13 residues. Germline lookup yields CDR1 LNHDA and CDR2 SQIVND (reference sequence). The CDR3 reads CASSIRGSDTQYF. Here the CDR3 DNA reads TGTGCCAGTAGTATAAGGGGGTCAGATACGCAGTATTTT.

V gene TRBV4-1 combines with J gene TRBJ1-1; D is possibly TRBD1 (5 bases). V shed 7 bases and J shed 1 base, with 16 bases lying between them. This CDR3 has 15 amino acids. Germline assignment: CDR1 MGHRA and CDR2 YSYEKL. CDR3 sequence: CASTGSWTQNTEAFF. DNA of the CDR3: TGCGCCAGCACGGGCAGCTGGACACAGAACACTGAAGCTTTCTTT.

This clone came up once. CDR3 nucleotide sequence: TGTGCCAGCAGTGAAGCTGGGCGGGGGAGCTACAATGAGCAGTTCTTC. This gives the protein CASSEAGRGSYNEQFF. The chain combines TRBV2 with TRBJ2-1; 7 nucleotides line up with TRBD2. The V gene end was trimmed by 0 bases and the J gene end by 3 bases; junction bases not matched to a gene: 5. This CDR3 contains 16 residues. Germline CDR1 is SNHLY and CDR2 is FYNNEI.

This chain uses TRBV6-2 or TRBV6-3 with TRBJ2-1; 10 nucleotides agree with TRBD2. Germline CDR1 and CDR2: MNHEY and SVGEGT. With V trimmed by 5 bases and J by 10 bases, 8 bases remained unmatched. This CDR3 spans 14 amino acids. The CDR3 here is CASSRAGGVVEQFF. CDR3 bases: TGTGCCAGCAGTCGAGCGGGAGGGGTGGTCGAGCAGTTCTTC.